This T cell receptor (beta chain) was captured by sequencing in a study of blood T cells in healthy people across ages (dated by TCRdb to the mid-2010s). Concerning the study at large: In model experiments, template switching captured about one uniquely barcoded TCR beta cDNA molecule for every two T cells. The study measured age-related changes in TCR beta repertoire diversity using deep sequencing normalized with unique cDNA molecular identifiers. Donors were grouped into four age groups: young (average roughly 15 years), middle-aged (roughly 40), aged (62) and long-lived (around 80). To avoid experimental bias, donors of different ages were distributed randomly across sequencing lanes. The study analyzed two additional independent replicas of 1 million unique cDNA reads from the same blood draw for two donors, one aged 18 to 29 and one aged 80 or older. The paper's findings and limits, for the study overall: Compared with the aged group, the long-lived group had more naive CD4+ T cells, fewer expanded clones and increased TCR diversity, a pattern suggesting age selection. Conclusive comparison of naive and antigen-experienced compartments was prevented by the profiling of bulk unsorted PBMCs. A strong correlation was found between observed TCR beta diversity and the percentage of naive T cells measured by flow cytometry. Because donor CMV infection status was unknown, age-related changes in expanded clonotypes were potentially confounded. As age increased, observed TCR beta diversity per million T cells dropped in a roughly linear way, and a significant reduction was already evident by age 40. Total diversity estimates from one million sequenced T cells were considered lower bounds and underestimates.

With respect to this clonotype: What antigen it recognizes has not been identified. Per-nucleotide qualities are absent, and no much larger clonotype sits a single base away.

The CDR3 runs 11 amino acids, cysteine and phenylalanine included. Of all the DNA, just the CDR3 is kept, 33 bases in frame from base 1. V was cut back by 5 bases and J by 13 bases, leaving a gap of 9 bases between them. CDR1 SGHAT and CDR2 FQNNGV are derived from the germline V gene. The library was obtained by 5' RACE. Instrument on record: Illumina HiSeq 2500. A second PCR of roughly 6 to 11 cycles was run with a J-beta primer mix and a sample-barcoded 5' primer. Each TCR beta cDNA molecule received a unique molecular identifier from a template-switch 5' adaptor carrying 12 random nucleotides. Each sample yielded at least 3 million CDR3-containing paired-end reads. All of the RNA was converted into first-strand cDNA using the Mint cDNA synthesis kit, with a TRBC-specific oligonucleotide serving as the primer. Following uracil-DNA glycosylase treatment, all cDNA underwent a first 18-cycle PCR with the universal primers M1SS and BC2_uni_R. The study's processing was this. For normalization, 1 million high-quality reads, each with a distinct molecular identifier, were randomly selected from each sample. Instead of being binned into consensus sequences, reads with shared molecular identifiers were discarded. CDR3 identification, clonotype clustering and error correction used MiTCR with a Q25 quality threshold and the strictest error-elimination algorithm. A nonparametric unseen species model with Euler transformation was used to estimate a lower bound on total TCR beta diversity. TCRdb reanalyzed the raw reads on its own, using fastp at Q25 for trimming and MiXCR for clone calling, and kept in-frame beta chains. Rows matching on CDR3 protein sequence are summarized as one entry with the most common DNA and genes. Clone size and V and J calls follow TCRdb, not the original study. For this sample the table gives around 1,100,000 distinct CDR3 sequences, of which 35% to 45% were detected only once. The ten largest clones represent less than 15% of the sample.

The donors were roughly 38 Caucasian individuals from Russia, aged roughly 6 to 90 years, who were systemically healthy. Each donor gave about 10 milliliters of peripheral blood, drawn into EDTA-treated Vacutainer tubes. Ficoll-Paque density-gradient centrifugation was used to isolate PBMCs, with at least 6 million obtained per sample. Trizol reagent was used to extract total RNA from the PBMCs, yielding at least 6 micrograms per sample. For every donor, an aliquot of PBMCs went through flow cytometry to measure the percentages of naive CD45RAhigh/CD27high T cells. Sequenced material: blood. This TCR came from a man between 18 and 29 years old in good health. The rearranged segments are TRBV11-2 and TRBJ1-6, with the D segment identity uncertain. The CDR3: CASSGDNPLHF. In nucleotides, the sequence is TGTGCCAGCAGCGGTGACAATCCCCTCCACTTT. The full variable domain, with segments outside the CDR3 supplied by the reference TRBV11-2 and TRBJ1-6 proteins, appears as EAGVAQSPRYKIIEKRQSVAFWCNPISGHATLYWYQQILGQGPKLLIQFQNNGVVDDSQLPKDRFSAERLKGVDSTLKIQPAKLEDSAVYLCASSGDNPLHFGNGTRLTVT.